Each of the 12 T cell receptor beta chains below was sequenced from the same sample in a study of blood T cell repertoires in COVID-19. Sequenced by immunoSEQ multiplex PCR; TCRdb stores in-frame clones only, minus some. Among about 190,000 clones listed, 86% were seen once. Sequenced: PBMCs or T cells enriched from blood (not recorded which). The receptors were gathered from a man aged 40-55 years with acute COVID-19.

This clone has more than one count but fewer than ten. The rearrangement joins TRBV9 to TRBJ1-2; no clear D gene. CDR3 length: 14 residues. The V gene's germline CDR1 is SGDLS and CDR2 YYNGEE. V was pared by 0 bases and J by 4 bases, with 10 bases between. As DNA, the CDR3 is TGTGCCAGCAGCGTAGGGGCCGGGAGCTATGGCTACACCTTC. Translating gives CASSVGAGSYGYTF.

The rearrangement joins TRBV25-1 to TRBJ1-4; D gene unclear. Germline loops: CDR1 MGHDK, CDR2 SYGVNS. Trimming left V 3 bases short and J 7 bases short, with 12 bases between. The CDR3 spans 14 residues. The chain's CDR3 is CASSDDIRSEKLFF. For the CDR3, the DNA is TGTGCCAGCAGTGACGACATAAGGTCTGAAAAACTGTTTTTT.

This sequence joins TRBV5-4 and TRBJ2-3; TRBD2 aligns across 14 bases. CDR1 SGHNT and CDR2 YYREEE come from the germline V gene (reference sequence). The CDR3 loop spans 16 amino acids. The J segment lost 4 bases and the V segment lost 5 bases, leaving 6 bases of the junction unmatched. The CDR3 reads CASSSRTSGRPDTQYF. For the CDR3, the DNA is TGTGCCAGCAGTTCCCGGACTAGCGGGAGGCCAGATACGCAGTATTTT.

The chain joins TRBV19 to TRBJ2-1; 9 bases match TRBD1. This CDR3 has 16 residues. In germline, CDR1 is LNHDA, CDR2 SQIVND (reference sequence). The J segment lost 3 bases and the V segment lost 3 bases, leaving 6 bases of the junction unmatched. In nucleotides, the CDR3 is TGTGCCAGTAGTATTGGTGGGACAGGGTACTACAATGAGCAGTTCTTC. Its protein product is CASSIGGTGYYNEQFF.

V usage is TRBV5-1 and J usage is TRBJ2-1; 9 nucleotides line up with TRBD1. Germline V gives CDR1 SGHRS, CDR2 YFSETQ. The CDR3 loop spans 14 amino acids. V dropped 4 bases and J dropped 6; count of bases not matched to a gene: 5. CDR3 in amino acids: CASSLGTGFNEQFF. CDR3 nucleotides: TGCGCCAGCAGCCTCGGGACAGGGTTCAATGAGCAGTTCTTC.

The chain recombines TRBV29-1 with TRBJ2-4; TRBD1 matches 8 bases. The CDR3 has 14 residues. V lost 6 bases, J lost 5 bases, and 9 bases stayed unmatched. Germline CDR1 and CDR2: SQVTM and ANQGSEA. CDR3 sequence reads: CSVKGRGPENIQYF. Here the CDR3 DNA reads TGCAGCGTAAAGGGCAGGGGGCCTGAAAACATTCAGTACTTC.

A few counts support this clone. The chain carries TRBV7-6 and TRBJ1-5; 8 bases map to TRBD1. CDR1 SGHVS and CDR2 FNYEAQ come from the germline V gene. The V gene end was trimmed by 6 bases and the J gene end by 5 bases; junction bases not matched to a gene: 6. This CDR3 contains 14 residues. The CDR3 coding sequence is TGTGCCAGCAGAGCCGGGACAGGAGATCAGCCCCAGCATTTT. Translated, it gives CASRAGTGDQPQHF. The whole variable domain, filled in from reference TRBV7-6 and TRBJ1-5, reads GAGVSQSPRYKVTKRGQDVALRCDPISGHVSLYWYRQALGQGPEFLTYFNYEAQQDKSGLPNDRFSAERPEGSISTLTIQRTEQRDSAMYRCASRAGTGDQPQHFGDGTRLSIL.

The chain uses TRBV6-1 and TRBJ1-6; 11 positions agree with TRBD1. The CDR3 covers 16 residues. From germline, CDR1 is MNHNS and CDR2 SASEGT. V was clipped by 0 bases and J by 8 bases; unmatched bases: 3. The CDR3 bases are TGTGCCAGCAGTGAAGCGCTGGGACAGGGGGATTCACCCCTCCACTTT. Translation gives CASSEALGQGDSPLHF.

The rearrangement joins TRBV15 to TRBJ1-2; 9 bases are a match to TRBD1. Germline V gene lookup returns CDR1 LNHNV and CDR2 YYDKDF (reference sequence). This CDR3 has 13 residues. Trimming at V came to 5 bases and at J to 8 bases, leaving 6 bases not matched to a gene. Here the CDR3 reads CATSVQGAQGYTF. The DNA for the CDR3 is TGTGCCACCAGCGTACAGGGGGCGCAAGGCTACACCTTC. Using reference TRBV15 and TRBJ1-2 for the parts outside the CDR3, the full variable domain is DAMVIQNPRYQVTQFGKPVTLSCSQTLNHNVMYWYQQKSSQAPKLLFHYYDKDFNNEADTPDNFQSRRPNTSFCFLDIRSPGLGDTAMYLCATSVQGAQGYTFGSGTRLTVV.

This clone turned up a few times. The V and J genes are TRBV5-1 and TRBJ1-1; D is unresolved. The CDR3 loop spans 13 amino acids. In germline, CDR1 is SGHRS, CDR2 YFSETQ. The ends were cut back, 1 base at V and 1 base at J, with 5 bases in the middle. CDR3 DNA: TGCGCCAGCAGCTTGCGGGAGAACACTGAAGCTTTCTTT. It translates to CASSLRENTEAFF. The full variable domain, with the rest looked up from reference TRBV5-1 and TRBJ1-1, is KAGVTQTPRYLIKTRGQQVTLSCSPISGHRSVSWYQQTPGQGLQFLFEYFSETQRNKGNFPGRFSGRQFSNSRSEMNVSTLELGDSALYLCASSLRENTEAFFGQGTRLTVV.

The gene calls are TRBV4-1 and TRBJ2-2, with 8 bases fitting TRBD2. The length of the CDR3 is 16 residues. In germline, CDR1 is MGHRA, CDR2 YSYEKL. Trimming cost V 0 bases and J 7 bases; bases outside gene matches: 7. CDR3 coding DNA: TGCGCCAGCAGCCAAGAACCCAGCGGGAGAGGCGGGGAGCTGTTTTTT. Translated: CASSQEPSGRGGELFF.

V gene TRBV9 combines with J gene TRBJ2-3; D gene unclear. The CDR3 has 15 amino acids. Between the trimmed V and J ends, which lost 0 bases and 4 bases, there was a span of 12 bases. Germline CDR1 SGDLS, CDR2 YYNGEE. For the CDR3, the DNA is TGTGCCAGCAGCGTAGATAGTAGCCCGTCAGATACGCAGTATTTT. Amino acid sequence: CASSVDSSPSDTQYF.